This T cell receptor beta chain was profiled in a study of blood T cells in healthy people across ages. Comments on this clonotype: Its specificity is not known.

Points from the study as a whole: Among T cells, TCR beta diversity per million cells dropped roughly linearly as age rose. With unsorted PBMCs, a conclusive comparison of naive versus antigen-experienced cells was not possible. Estimates of diversity drawn from one million T cells were considered underestimates.

Germline V gene sequence: CDR1 MDHEN, CDR2 SYDVKM. V dropped 4 bases and J dropped 5; count of bases not matched to a gene: 8. The CDR3 covers 16 residues. It was with a sample-barcoded 5' primer and a J-beta primer mix that a second PCR of about 6 to 12 cycles was run. Every cDNA molecule bore a tag from a template-switch adaptor containing 12 random nucleotides. TCRdb ran MiXCR on the 5' RACE reads and lists one entry per CDR3 protein. There are under 1 million distinct CDR3 sequences in the sample; 44% occur only once, and roughly 18% lies in the top ten. The TCR was taken from a man in his fifties or sixties in good health. The chain joins TRBV28 to TRBJ1-6; 7 bases agree with TRBD1. The source material was blood. The CDR3 region has the DNA TGTGCCAGCAGTTCCCCGACAGGGTCGGATAATTCACCCCTCCACTTT. Its translation is CASSSPTGSDNSPLHF.